This is a list of T cell receptor beta chains from one sample in a study of blood T cell repertoires in COVID-19. The repertoire was sequenced with immunoSEQ multiplex PCR; TCRdb's copy has only in-frame clones and lacks some. The sample includes under 300,000 clones, nearly 90% seen only once; the top ten take 2.1%. Sequenced sample: peripheral blood. All receptors come from an older woman with COVID-19, enrolled during active disease. Both conserved end residues are part of each CDR3. A D gene is named only where the DNA matches it firmly. Rows may omit the clone size; those that give it use once, few, many or a size class.

CDR3 length	clone size	D gene	V gene	J gene	CDR3 DNA	CDR3 protein
15	NA	NA	TRBV7-2	TRBJ2-5	TGTGCCAGCAGCTTTAGTAAGGCGGTGCAAGAGACCCAGTACTTC	CASSFSKAVQETQYF
13	NA	NA	TRBV7-9	TRBJ1-5	TGTGCCAGCAGCTTTAATAGCGGTCCCCCTAAGCATTTT	CASSFNSGPPKHF
17	NA	TRBD1	TRBV9	TRBJ1-1	TGTGCCAGCAGCGTAGGTCAGGCGGGACAGGGAGGCACTGAAGCTTTCTTT	CASSVGQAGQGGTEAFF
16	few	TRBD1	TRBV25-1	TRBJ1-2	TGTGCCAGCAGTGCTTCCGGGACAGGGGGTAACTATGGCTACACCTTC	CASSASGTGGNYGYTF
14	NA	TRBD1	TRBV19	TRBJ1-1	TGTGCCAGTAGTATATACCAGGGGGGAACTGAAGCTTTCTTT	CASSIYQGGTEAFF
13	NA	NA	TRBV2	TRBJ1-5	TGTGCCAGCAGCGGTATTGAGGGTCAGCCCCAGCATTTT	CASSGIEGQPQHF
14	once	TRBD1	TRBV6-5	TRBJ1-5	TGTGCCAGCAGCCCGACAGGGTTTAATCAGCCCCAGCATTTT	CASSPTGFNQPQHF
13	NA	NA	TRBV7-2	TRBJ1-1	TGTGCCAGCAGCTTGAGTGAGAACACTGAAGCTTTCTTT	CASSLSENTEAFF
14	NA	NA	TRBV5-1	TRBJ2-1	TGCGCCAGCAGCTCGCTACAGGGTCGGGATGAGCAGTTCTTC	CASSSLQGRDEQFF
15	NA	TRBD1	TRBV29-1	TRBJ1-2	TGCAGCGTTGGGGACAGCCCCACCACTAACTATGGCTACACCTTC	CSVGDSPTTNYGYTF